The source of this T cell receptor beta chain is a study of beta chain features in type 1 diabetes. The study, taken as a whole, reports: Any HLA type influence on TCRB rearrangement was left unresolved here.

The isolated RNA, all of it, was reverse transcribed, so expressed TCRB transcripts were what got sequenced. This table comes from immunoSEQ multiplex PCR, and its TCRdb copy is limited to in-frame clones, with some not included. This repertoire shows some 150,000 clones, about 8.7% found once; its top ten account for 0.6% to 0.8%. Regarding this clone: Its matching antigen is unknown.

This clonotype originated in a man between 18 and 35 years old in good health. Sequenced sample: central memory CD4+ T cells from blood.

The CDR3 protein is CASSGVGGGVQWQFF. CDR3 DNA sequence: TGTGCCAGCAGTGGGGTCGGCGGGGGTGTACAATGGCAGTTCTTC. The V gene is TRBV28, the J gene TRBJ2-1; TRBD2 matches 7 bases. The CDR3 has 15 residues. CDR1 and CDR2 (germline): MDHEN, SYDVKM. The V gene end was trimmed by 5 bases and the J gene end by 12 bases; junction bases not matched to a gene: 16.